This TCR beta chain was retrieved from a study of OX40 agonist ivuxolimab in advanced cancers. As for the study more broadly: Ivuxolimab was an agonistic, fully human IgG2 monoclonal antibody directed against OX40 (CD134), a costimulatory receptor. Intravenous ivuxolimab was administered to patients every 2 weeks at six dose levels: 0.01, 0.1, 0.3, 1.5, 3 and 10 mg/kg. Of the 50 to 55 dose-escalation patients, hepatocellular carcinoma was present in about 20, melanoma in around 15, renal cell carcinoma in 9 and head and neck cancer in 9. A male proportion of 82.7% and a mean age of approximately 58 years, ranging from about 23 to 90, were recorded for the dose-escalation cohort. Patients were allowed to have had prior anti-PD-1, anti-PD-L1 or anti-CTLA-4 therapy, and 30% to 40% of the dose-escalation patients had previously received checkpoint inhibitors. Partial responses occurred in three dose-escalation patients: two with cutaneous melanoma and one with hepatocellular carcinoma. The purpose of peripheral TCRbeta sequencing was to test whether ivuxolimab changed TCR sequence diversity and led to clonal T-cell expansion. The paper reports the monotherapy dose-escalation portion (N of about 54 patients) of the phase I ivuxolimab trial. Overall study outcomes, separate from this receptor: After ivuxolimab, CD8+ T cells had more expanded clones than CD4+ T cells on average. At doses from 0.1 to 3.0 mg/kg, clonal expansion was seen in both CD4+ and CD8+ blood T cells between baseline and week 6. Low levels of normalized T-cell clonal expansion were also seen in some patients who did not respond. In partial responders in the 0.1-3.0 mg/kg groups, normalized peripheral clonal expansion was found to be among the lowest, especially among CD8+ T cells. Which antigens the clonally expanded peripheral T cells were specific for was not determined.

Remarks on this clone: The antigen this receptor binds is unknown. Base qualities are not provided; no much larger clone lies one nucleotide away.

Genomic DNA was isolated from the sorted cells so that the TCRbeta CDR3 region could be sequenced. TCRbeta CDR3 regions were sequenced using the immunoSEQ Assay. As stored in TCRdb, this immuneACCESS dataset retains in-frame rearrangements with V and J assigned. A fraction of the clones does not appear; measured against another copy, unresolved V genes explain less than half of the discrepancy, and the remainder lacks a known reason. In all, the sample holds 70,000 to 80,000 clones, and over 70% of those were seen once. The ten largest clones take up about 4.9% of the sample. Patients with a history of autoimmune disease or receiving systemic immunosuppression were excluded from the trial. Peripheral blood for TCR sequencing was collected from all dose cohorts at baseline, on cycle 4 day 1, and on cycle 7 day 1. Samples were obtained from an open-label, multicenter, first-in-human phase I dose-escalation trial of ivuxolimab. The trial enrolled adults with locally advanced or metastatic head and neck squamous cell, hepatocellular, melanoma or renal cell carcinoma. Before TCR sequencing, CD4+ T cells and CD8+ T cells from peripheral blood were sorted into separate populations.

The junction carries 14 bases between V and J, which are trimmed by 3 bases and 5 bases respectively. CDR1 SGHTS and CDR2 YDEGEE are derived from the germline V gene. The CDR3 holds 14 amino acids from the cysteine to the phenylalanine. This entry keeps only the CDR3 DNA: 42 bases, framed from base 1. The sample in question was CD4+ or CD8+ T cells sorted from blood, obtained in a trial of the OX40 agonist ivuxolimab. The clonotype was recovered from an adult with an advanced solid tumor such as melanoma, head and neck, liver or kidney cancer. The chain joins TRBV5-8 to TRBJ1-1, with TRBD1 tentatively as D gene (5 bases match). The CDR3 region reads CASSSPGLATEAFF. The base sequence is TGTGCCAGCAGCTCACCGGGACTGGCAACTGAAGCTTTCTTT.